The 32 T cell receptor beta chains reported below all come from one sample, sequenced in a study of blood T cell repertoires in COVID-19. Repertoires were generated with immunoSEQ multiplex PCR, while TCRdb's copy carries only in-frame clones and drops some. The sample has around 150,000 clones, 76% seen once. The sequenced sample was peripheral blood. The receptor set was obtained from a woman of 80 years or more with acute or convalescent COVID-19.

This clone turned up a few times. This chain joins TRBV6-5 and TRBJ1-2; 12 bases are a match to TRBD1. After removal of 10 bases from V and 8 bases from J, the junction contained 11 bases not matched to a gene. Germline V gene sequence: CDR1 MNHEY, CDR2 SVGAGI. The CDR3 sequence is 14 residues long. CDR3 loop: CATNPGQGAWGYTF. CDR3 DNA: TGTGCCACCAACCCGGGACAGGGGGCGTGGGGCTACACCTTC.

The rearrangement links TRBV10-3 to TRBJ1-6; D is unclear. The CDR3 covers 15 residues. Per the germline V gene, CDR1 is ENHRY and CDR2 is SYGVKD. Trimming shortened V by 7 bases and J by 0 bases, and 10 bases separated the two germline ends. The CDR3 coding sequence is TGTGCCATCAAGGAGGAGAGCTCCTATAATTCACCCCTCCACTTT. This codes for CAIKEESSYNSPLHF.

V is TRBV7-2 and J is TRBJ2-5, with D possibly matching TRBD1 (5 bases). Germline CDR1 reads SGHTA; CDR2 reads FQGNSA. The V gene lost 4 bases and the J gene lost 4 bases, with 19 bases spanning the gap. CDR3 length: 16 amino acids. In nucleotides, the CDR3 is TGTGCCAGCAGCTCCCCTAACTGGGGCACCCGAGAGACCCAGTACTTC. Its translation is CASSSPNWGTRETQYF. The full variable domain, completed using reference TRBV7-2 and TRBJ2-5, is GAGVSQSPSNKVTEKGKDVELRCDPISGHTALYWYRQSLGQGLEFLIYFQGNSAPDKSGLPSDRFSAERTGGSVSTLTIQRTQQEDSAVYLCASSSPNWGTRETQYFGPGTRLLVL.

The V gene is TRBV19, the J gene TRBJ1-1; the D is unclear. Germline assignment: CDR1 LNHDA and CDR2 SQIVND (reference sequence). V was clipped by 5 bases and J by 2 bases, with 12 bases between them. The CDR3 is 14 amino acids. DNA for the CDR3: TGTGCCAGTAGTCGTGAGGGATTAAACACTGAAGCTTTCTTT. The encoded protein is CASSREGLNTEAFF.

The rearrangement joins TRBV6-5 to TRBJ1-2; D remains ambiguous. This CDR3 is 12 amino acids long. The germline CDR1 and CDR2 sequences are MNHEY and SVGAGI. Trimming took 6 bases from V and 4 from J, leaving 9 bases between them. CDR3 nucleotides: TGTGCCAGCAGCGAGATCGCCTATGGCTACACCTTC. Its translation: CASSEIAYGYTF.

The gene calls are TRBV6-5 and TRBJ2-5; the D gene is possibly TRBD2 (6 bases). Germline CDR1 MNHEY, CDR2 SVGAGI. CDR3 length: 13 amino acids. The germline V and J ends were trimmed by 6 bases and 3 bases, with 11 bases remaining between them. This CDR3 is CASRTWGEETQYF. CDR3 bases: TGTGCCAGCAGAACCTGGGGGGAAGAGACCCAGTACTTC.

The chain carries TRBV9 and TRBJ2-7; D may be TRBD1 (6 bases). This CDR3 is built from 11 residues. Deletions cut 0 bases from V and 12 bases from J, with 10 bases between. Germline CDR1 SGDLS, CDR2 YYNGEE. CDR3 amino acids: CASSVEETGYF. In DNA form, the CDR3 reads TGTGCCAGCAGCGTAGAGGAGACAGGGTACTTC.

V and J are TRBV7-3 and TRBJ2-3; the match to TRBD1 covers 7 bases. With 2 bases clipped from V and 8 bases from J, the junction kept 13 bases outside the gene matches. CDR3 length equals 16 residues. Germline CDR1 and CDR2: SGHTA and FQGTGA. The CDR3 sequence is CASSLAGGQSVGTQYF. CDR3 DNA: TGTGCCAGCAGCTTAGCTGGGGGACAGTCGGTCGGTACGCAGTATTTT.

The rearrangement uses TRBV6-6 and TRBJ2-2; tentative D call: TRBD1 (6 bases). V was shortened by 2 bases and J by 2 bases, with 9 bases between the two germline ends. The V gene's germline CDR1 is MNHNY and CDR2 SVGAGI (reference sequence). The CDR3 loop spans 15 amino acids. The CDR3 sequence is CASSYGGQNTGELFF. The CDR3 region has the DNA TGTGCCAGCAGTTACGGGGGACAAAACACCGGGGAGCTGTTTTTT.

The chain joins TRBV19 to TRBJ2-7, with TRBD2 matching 8 bases. The CDR3 consists of 14 residues. V lost 3 bases to trimming and J lost 4 bases; unmatched junction nucleotides: 5. The germline gives CDR1 LNHDA, CDR2 SQIVND (reference sequence). CDR3 in amino acids: CASSMSSGTYEQYF. The DNA of the CDR3 is TGTGCCAGTAGTATGAGTAGCGGGACGTACGAGCAGTACTTC.

V and J are TRBV27 and TRBJ2-7, with 7 bases lining up with TRBD1. The CDR3 runs to 16 residues. The germline CDR1 and CDR2 sequences are MNHEY and SMNVEV (reference sequence). With 2 bases clipped from V and 2 bases from J, the junction kept 9 bases outside the gene matches. The DNA of the CDR3 is TGTGCCAGCAGTTTAACTTTAAGACAGGGTGCCTACGAGCAGTACTTC. Its translation: CASSLTLRQGAYEQYF.

This clone was detected only a few times. The genes are TRBV4-3 and TRBJ1-2; D uncertain. CDR1 is LGHNA and CDR2 is YSLEER in the germline V gene. The CDR3 is 14 residues long. Deletions cut 10 bases from V and 4 bases from J, with 19 bases between. This CDR3 is CATSLIGRGYGYTF. Written as DNA, the CDR3 is TGCGCCACCTCCCTTATTGGGAGAGGCTATGGCTACACCTTC.

The chain uses TRBV5-1 and TRBJ2-2, with 13 nucleotides matching TRBD2. The CDR3 is 20 residues long. Germline trimming cut 4 bases from V and 0 bases from J; bases unmatched to any gene: 12. CDR1 and CDR2 (germline): SGHRS, YFSETQ. CDR3 amino acids: CASSTITTGTSGTNTGELFF. CDR3 coding DNA: TGCGCCAGCAGCACTATAACGACCGGGACTAGCGGGACGAACACCGGGGAGCTGTTTTTT.

In its sample, this clone was seen a few times. The chain employs TRBV14 and TRBJ2-7; TRBD2 matches 12 bases. CDR3 length: 14 amino acids. The V gene's germline CDR1 is SGHDN and CDR2 FVKESK. V shed 4 bases, J shed 6 bases, and the junction held 4 bases outside the gene matches. Here the CDR3 DNA reads TGTGCCAGCAGCCTGGGACTAGCGGGCCGCGAGCAGTACTTC. It codes for CASSLGLAGREQYF. Full variable domain (remainder filled in from reference TRBV14 and TRBJ2-7): EAGVTQFPSHSVIEKGQTVTLRCDPISGHDNLYWYRRVMGKEIKFLLHFVKESKQDESGMPNNRFLAERTGGTYSTLKVQPAELEDSGVYFCASSLGLAGREQYFGPGTRLTVT.

The sample holds a few counts of this clone. This chain uses TRBV6-5 with TRBJ1-6; D gene unclear. Germline CDR1 is MNHEY and CDR2 is SVGAGI. The CDR3 is 13 residues long. The V end lost 6 bases, the J end lost 9 bases, and 12 bases lay between the germline ends. The CDR3 sequence: CASSFRVGSPLHF. The CDR3 DNA sequence: TGTGCCAGCAGCTTCCGGGTAGGTTCACCCCTCCACTTT.

Points on this clone: This same CDR3 is encoded by further DNA sequences in the sample. The genes are TRBV10-1 and TRBJ1-1, with D perhaps matching TRBD1 (5 bases). Trimming left V 4 bases short and J 3 bases short, with 6 bases between. CDR3 length: 12 residues. CDR1 and CDR2 (germline): WNHNN, SYGVQD (reference sequence). In DNA, the CDR3 is TGCGCCAGCAGTGCGGGGGACACTGAAGCTTTCTTT. Protein: CASSAGDTEAFF.

V is TRBV27 and J is TRBJ1-5; D is unresolved. V lost 5 bases and J 0 bases, leaving 17 bases between the germline ends. This CDR3 comprises 17 residues. Germline values: CDR1 MNHEY, CDR2 SMNVEV (reference sequence). The CDR3 here is CASSPYGPGDSNQPQHF. CDR3 DNA sequence: TGTGCCAGCAGTCCCTATGGTCCGGGAGATAGCAATCAGCCCCAGCATTTT.

The gene calls are TRBV4-1 and TRBJ1-5; the D is unclear. Germline CDR1 reads MGHRA; CDR2 reads YSYEKL. This CDR3 contains 16 residues. Trimming shortened V by 4 bases and J by 3 bases, and 16 bases separated the two germline ends. CDR3 coding DNA: TGCGCCAGCAGCCCCAGTACGTCAGGTGACAATCAGCCCCAGCATTTT. It yields the protein CASSPSTSGDNQPQHF.

The CDR3 DNA is TGTGCCAGCAGCCCCAAGCGGCAAGGCACAGATACGCAGTATTTT. This codes for CASSPKRQGTDTQYF. The J gene is TRBJ2-3, the V gene TRBV7-3, with D tentatively TRBD2 (5 bases). Trimming removed 5 bases at V and 1 base at J, with 13 bases between. CDR1 and CDR2 (germline): SGHTA, FQGTGA. The CDR3 consists of 15 residues.

The chain carries TRBV30 and TRBJ1-4; the D is unclear. V gave up 4 bases and J gave up 8 bases, with 17 bases separating them. Per the germline V gene, CDR1 is GTSNPN and CDR2 is SVGIG (reference sequence). The CDR3 runs to 14 residues. CDR3 sequence: CAWMRAAGGEKLFF. As DNA, the CDR3 is TGTGCCTGGATGCGGGCTGCAGGTGGCGAAAAACTGTTTTTT.

The J gene is TRBJ2-5, the V gene TRBV19, with D possibly being TRBD2 (5 bases). Per the germline V gene, CDR1 is LNHDA and CDR2 is SQIVND (reference sequence). Trimming took 3 bases from V and 5 from J, leaving 16 bases between them. This CDR3 has 15 residues. The CDR3, as DNA: TGTGCCAGTAGTATCTCTAGCAGCGAGCCCGAGACCCAGTACTTC. Translating it yields CASSISSSEPETQYF.

The CDR3 loop is CASSYSGSGFGFGYTF. DNA for the CDR3: TGTGCCAGCAGTTACTCGGGGTCAGGGTTTGGTTTTGGCTACACCTTC. The rearrangement joins TRBV6-5 to TRBJ1-2; tentatively, D is TRBD1 (5 bases). V was clipped by 0 bases and J by 7 bases, with 18 bases between them. The CDR3 consists of 16 residues. Germline-derived CDR1 and CDR2 are MNHEY and SVGAGI.

The chain joins TRBV19 to TRBJ1-1, with D perhaps TRBD1 (5 bases). CDR1 and CDR2 (germline): LNHDA, SQIVND (reference sequence). V was shortened by 9 bases and J by 1 base, with 15 bases between the two germline ends. This CDR3 has 14 amino acids. CDR3 sequence: CASRVTVENTEAFF. The CDR3 DNA reads as TGTGCCAGCAGGGTGACAGTCGAGAACACTGAAGCTTTCTTT.

V gene TRBV7-3 combines with J gene TRBJ1-2; TRBD1 matches at 11 bases. The length of the CDR3 is 14 residues. In germline, CDR1 is SGHTA, CDR2 FQGTGA. Trimming took 1 base from V and 7 from J; bases not matched to a gene: 2. The CDR3 region is CASSLSGTGGGYTF. CDR3 sequence (DNA): TGTGCCAGCAGCTTAAGCGGGACAGGGGGTGGCTACACCTTC. The variable domain in full, completed from reference TRBV7-3 and TRBJ1-2, reads GAGVSQTPSNKVTEKGKYVELRCDPISGHTALYWYRQSLGQGPEFLIYFQGTGAADDSGLPNDRFFAVRPEGSVSTLKIQRTERGDSAVYLCASSLSGTGGGYTFGSGTRLTVV.

The chain joins TRBV7-6 to TRBJ2-1; maybe TRBD2 (5 bases). The germline V and J ends were trimmed by 2 bases and 0 bases, with 11 bases remaining between them. CDR3 length: 16 amino acids. From germline, CDR1 is SGHVS and CDR2 FNYEAQ. The CDR3 bases are TGTGCCAGCAGCTTAATTAGCGCAAGCTCCTACAATGAGCAGTTCTTC. Its protein product is CASSLISASSYNEQFF.

The chain links TRBV5-5 to TRBJ2-5; D gene ambiguous. Germline V gives CDR1 SGHKS, CDR2 YYEKEE (reference sequence). Trimming took 2 bases from V and 5 from J, leaving 10 bases between them. This CDR3 is built from 13 residues. The CDR3 nucleotides are TGTGCCAGCAGCTTTCTCCCGTCTGAGACCCAGTACTTC. This gives the protein CASSFLPSETQYF.

This clone came up once. The V and J genes are TRBV3-1 (or the pseudogene TRBV3-2) and TRBJ1-5; D is ambiguous. V lost 0 bases, J lost 0 bases, and 15 bases lay in between. The CDR3 totals 18 residues. Germline CDR1 is LGHDT and CDR2 is YNNKEL (reference sequence). The CDR3: CASSQDEGRSDSNQPQHF. The DNA for the CDR3 is TGTGCCAGCAGCCAAGATGAAGGGAGGAGTGATAGCAATCAGCCCCAGCATTTT.

The chain employs TRBV3-1 (or the pseudogene TRBV3-2) and TRBJ2-5; 10 positions agree with TRBD2. Germline CDR1 LGHDT, CDR2 YNNKEL (reference sequence). The V and J ends lost 4 bases and 4 bases, in that order; junction bases with no gene match: 9. The CDR3 is made up of 16 amino acids. CDR3 residues: CASSRFSGTSVETQYF. Written as DNA, the CDR3 is TGTGCCAGCAGCCGATTTTCCGGGACTAGCGTAGAGACCCAGTACTTC.

This clone was seen a handful of times. The chain has TRBV19 and TRBJ1-1, with D hard to call. This CDR3 region has 13 residues. From germline, CDR1 is LNHDA and CDR2 SQIVND (reference sequence). Trimming stripped 4 bases from V and 1 base from J, with 7 bases between. The CDR3 reads CASSKEPNTEAFF. In nucleotides, the CDR3 is TGTGCCAGTAGTAAGGAGCCGAACACTGAAGCTTTCTTT.

This chain uses TRBV2 with TRBJ1-2, with 8 bases fitting TRBD1. CDR3 size: 16 residues. J gave up 4 bases and V 6 bases, and 13 bases lay outside the gene matches. In germline, CDR1 is SNHLY, CDR2 FYNNEI. CDR3: CASSERQGPGSYGYTF. The CDR3 coding sequence is TGTGCCAGCAGCGAAAGACAGGGGCCGGGTAGCTATGGCTACACCTTC.

The chain combines TRBV6-5 with TRBJ1-1; D may be TRBD1 (6 bases). The CDR3 extends over 11 amino acids. The V gene's germline CDR1 is MNHEY and CDR2 SVGAGI. Trimming removed 4 bases at V and 12 bases at J, with 12 bases between. The CDR3 protein is CASSFRGQTFF. For the CDR3, the DNA is TGTGCCAGCAGTTTTCGGGGACAAACTTTCTTT.

V is TRBV7-2 and J is TRBJ1-4, with D unresolved. The germline V gene encodes CDR1 SGHTA and CDR2 FQGNSA. V lost 4 bases and J 10 bases, leaving 13 bases between the germline ends. This CDR3 region has 13 residues. The CDR3 sequence: CASSSGPGVKLFF. The CDR3 nucleotides are TGTGCCAGCAGCTCAGGCCCGGGAGTAAAACTGTTTTTT.